Presented here are 27 T cell receptor beta chains from one specimen sequenced in a study of CD8 T cells in ankylosing spondylitis. Regarding the study as a whole: Seemingly characteristic of ankylosing spondylitis blood was a TCR beta motif consisting of several highly homologous variants.

A single record per CDR3 protein comes from TCRdb applying MiXCR to the 5' RACE reads. This sample has around 540,000 distinct CDR3 sequences, with roughly 13% found just once. Their recognized antigens are unknown. Input material: blood, either unsorted or a sorted T cell fraction (not recorded which). These receptor sequences come from a male donor with ankylosing spondylitis.

The table lists this clonotype with a few counts. V is TRBV20-1 and J is TRBJ2-7; 7 bases match TRBD1. The CDR3 is 12 residues long. The V and J ends lost 3 bases and 8 bases, in that order; junction bases with no gene match: 7. CDR1 is DFQATT and CDR2 is SNEGSKA in the germline V gene (reference sequence). The CDR3 DNA reads as TGCAGTGCTAGCCGCCAGGGGGTGAAGCAGTACTTC. Residues: CSASRQGVKQYF.

This rearrangement joins TRBV6-2 or TRBV6-3 to TRBJ2-2; D gene uncertain. Germline values: CDR1 MNHEY, CDR2 SVGEGT. The CDR3 consists of 14 residues. The V and J ends lost 8 bases and 2 bases respectively, with 12 bases between them. DNA of the CDR3: TGTGCCAGCTCGGATTGGGTTAACACCGGGGAGCTGTTTTTT. This encodes CASSDWVNTGELFF.

This clonotype was picked up a small number of times. The rearrangement links TRBV20-1 to TRBJ2-7, with D possibly matching TRBD2 (5 bases). Germline CDR1 reads DFQATT; CDR2 reads SNEGSKA (reference sequence). V gave up 2 bases and J gave up 0 bases, with 11 bases separating them. The CDR3 is 14 amino acids. The CDR3 DNA follows: TGCAGTGCTAGACGAGGGAGACTCTCCTACGAGCAGTACTTC. Translating gives CSARRGRLSYEQYF.

The chain uses TRBV25-1 and TRBJ2-2; no clear D gene. V was trimmed by 5 bases and J by 2 bases, leaving 12 bases between them. Germline V gene data show CDR1 as MGHDK and CDR2 as SYGVNS. The CDR3 has 15 residues. CDR3 coding DNA: TGTGCCAGCAGTCAGAGACTCATTAACACCGGGGAGCTGTTTTTT. The encoded protein is CASSQRLINTGELFF. The full variable domain, completed using reference TRBV25-1 and TRBJ2-2, is EADIYQTPRYLVIGTGKKITLECSQTMGHDKMYWYQQDPGMELHLIHYSYGVNSTEKGDLSSESTVSRIRTEHFPLTLESARPSHTSQYLCASSQRLINTGELFFGEGSRLTVL.

This clonotype has just a few counts. The rearrangement links TRBV20-1 to TRBJ1-2; D remains unclear. Germline V gives CDR1 DFQATT, CDR2 SNEGSKA (reference sequence). The CDR3 loop spans 12 amino acids. Trimming took 8 bases from V and 3 from J, leaving 13 bases between them. In nucleotides, the CDR3 is TGCAGTTCATCCTTTGGCGACTATGGCTACACCTTC. Its translation: CSSSFGDYGYTF.

This clonotype turned up a few times. The CDR3 protein is CASSDLAGGPSDTQYF. The CDR3 nucleotides read TGTGCCAGCAGCGATTTAGCGGGAGGCCCCTCAGATACGCAGTATTTT. This sequence joins TRBV5-6 and TRBJ2-3; 10 nucleotides align to TRBD2. V trimming: 4 bases; J trimming: 4 bases; junction bases outside the gene matches: 9. This CDR3 has 16 amino acids. Germline V gene sequence: CDR1 SGHDT, CDR2 YYEEEE.

In its sample, this clonotype was seen a few times. This chain uses TRBV12-3 or TRBV12-4 with TRBJ2-2; tentatively, D is TRBD1 (6 bases). The CDR3 is made up of 15 amino acids. With 3 bases removed from V and 1 base from J, the gap between germline ends came to 9 bases. CDR3 sequence reads: CASSLETGNTGELFF. In DNA, the CDR3 is TGTGCCAGCAGTTTGGAGACAGGGAACACCGGGGAGCTGTTTTTT.

This chain links TRBV6-5 with TRBJ2-5, with D possibly being TRBD2 (5 bases). Germline-derived CDR1 and CDR2 are MNHEY and SVGAGI. The CDR3 is made up of 14 amino acids. V dropped 0 bases and J dropped 5 bases, with 10 bases sitting between them. CDR3 sequence: CASSYSGGRETQYF. The CDR3 DNA follows: TGTGCCAGCAGTTACTCAGGAGGCCGGGAGACCCAGTACTTC.

The gene calls are TRBV7-7 and TRBJ2-5, with 9 bases lining up with TRBD2. Per germline, CDR1 SSHAT and CDR2 FNYEAQ (reference sequence). The J segment lost 2 bases and the V segment lost 1 base, leaving 5 bases of the junction unmatched. The CDR3 length is 16 residues. In nucleotides, the CDR3 is TGTGCCAGCAGCTTAGGAAAAGCGGGAGGACAAGAGACCCAGTACTTC. As protein: CASSLGKAGGQETQYF.

This clonotype was recorded a few times. This rearrangement joins TRBV30 to TRBJ2-1, with a tentative D call TRBD2 (6 bases). Trimming took 0 bases from V and 4 from J, leaving 13 bases between them. The CDR3 loop spans 15 amino acids. From germline, CDR1 is GTSNPN and CDR2 SVGIG (reference sequence). The CDR3 DNA sequence: TGTGCCTGGAGTGTACTTAGCGGACCATACAATGAGCAGTTCTTC. Encoded protein: CAWSVLSGPYNEQFF.

The chain recombines TRBV20-1 with TRBJ2-5; D may be TRBD2 (5 bases). The CDR3 runs to 12 residues. Trimming cost V 3 bases and J 5 bases, with 10 bases left between them. Germline assignment: CDR1 DFQATT and CDR2 SNEGSKA (reference sequence). The CDR3 DNA is TGCAGTGCTAGGGAGGACGTTGAGACCCAGTACTTC. It yields the protein CSAREDVETQYF.

This clonotype was found a few times. The chain employs TRBV11-3 and TRBJ2-3; D is perhaps TRBD1 or TRBD2 (5 bases each). Germline loops: CDR1 SGHNT, CDR2 YENEEA. This CDR3 is 13 amino acids long. V was pared by 5 bases and J by 6 bases, with 12 bases between. The CDR3 sequence is CASSIGAEDTQYF. The CDR3 DNA sequence: TGTGCCAGCAGCATCGGGGCCGAGGATACGCAGTATTTT.

This clonotype was seen only once. The chain couples TRBV19 to TRBJ1-1, with D uncertain. Germline CDR1 and CDR2: LNHDA and SQIVND (reference sequence). This CDR3 spans 13 amino acids. V was trimmed by 6 bases and J by 3 bases, leaving 11 bases between them. CDR3 sequence reads: CASSLKVDTEAFF. The CDR3 nucleotides are TGTGCCAGTAGCTTGAAAGTGGACACTGAAGCTTTCTTT.

This clonotype was seen many times. The chain recombines TRBV29-1 with TRBJ2-1, with D uncertain. Per the germline V gene, CDR1 is SQVTM and CDR2 is ANQGSEA. This CDR3 is built from 11 residues. The V gene lost 7 bases and the J gene lost 9 bases, with 13 bases spanning the gap. The CDR3 bases are TGCAGCGCTAACGGTGCAAGTGAGCAGTTCTTC. Amino acid sequence: CSANGASEQFF.

This clonotype was found many times. The germline gene is not matched at one end of the junction; a read error may be the cause. V is TRBV11-3 and J is TRBJ2-1, with a weak D call TRBD2 (5 bases). CDR1 and CDR2 (germline): SGHNT, YENEEA. CDR3 length equals 14 residues. This chain's CDR3 is CASSRGGSYNEQFF. The DNA for the CDR3 is TGCGCCAGCAGCCGGGGTGGCTCCTACAATGAGCAGTTCTTC.

The table lists this clonotype with a few counts. The chain joins TRBV7-2 to TRBJ1-1, with 7 bases identical to TRBD1. Germline V gene lookup returns CDR1 SGHTA and CDR2 FQGNSA. Unmatched junction bases numbered 5, after V lost 2 bases and J lost 8 bases. This CDR3 spans 13 amino acids. CDR3 sequence: CASSLWDSTEAFF. For the CDR3, the DNA is TGTGCCAGCAGCTTATGGGACAGTACCGAAGCTTTCTTT.

V is TRBV11-2 and J is TRBJ2-1; D is ambiguous. Germline CDR1 is SGHAT and CDR2 is FQNNGV. Trimming stripped 5 bases from V and 5 bases from J, with 13 bases between. CDR3 length equals 14 residues. The CDR3 sequence is CASSPVRVDNEQFF. Here the CDR3 DNA reads TGTGCCAGCAGCCCGGTTCGGGTAGACAATGAGCAGTTCTTC.

The gene calls are TRBV9 and TRBJ2-1; D call uncertain. The length of the CDR3 is 15 residues. The germline V gene encodes CDR1 SGDLS and CDR2 YYNGEE. The germline V and J ends were trimmed by 0 bases and 2 bases, with 9 bases remaining between them. The CDR3 here is CASSVEGLTYNEQFF. The CDR3 DNA is TGTGCCAGCAGCGTAGAAGGGTTAACCTACAATGAGCAGTTCTTC.

The chain combines TRBV3-1 with TRBJ1-5; 9 bases are shared with TRBD1. This CDR3 spans 16 amino acids. Trimming removed 3 bases from V and 0 bases from J; junction bases left unmatched: 3. CDR1 and CDR2 from the germline V gene are LGHDT and YNNKEL (reference sequence). The CDR3 is CASSQGQGNSNQPQHF. CDR3 DNA: TGTGCCAGCAGCCAGGGACAGGGAAATAGCAATCAGCCCCAGCATTTT.

The rearrangement links TRBV29-1 to TRBJ1-1; D remains unclear. This CDR3 is 13 amino acids long. V lost 5 bases and J 1 base, leaving 11 bases between the germline ends. CDR1 is SQVTM, CDR2 ANQGSEA, per germline. In DNA, the CDR3 is TGCAGCGTTAAGAGCGGCGCGAACACTGAAGCTTTCTTT. Protein product: CSVKSGANTEAFF.

This clonotype was observed at least ten times. The V gene is TRBV5-1, the J gene TRBJ1-1; 8 positions agree with TRBD1. The length of the CDR3 is 16 residues. Germline-derived CDR1 and CDR2 are SGHRS and YFSETQ. Trimming cost V 4 bases and J 0 bases; bases outside gene matches: 8. CDR3: CASSISGGRMNTEAFF. The CDR3 DNA sequence: TGCGCCAGCAGCATCTCAGGGGGCCGAATGAACACTGAAGCTTTCTTT.

V is TRBV5-5 and J is TRBJ2-3; possible D gene TRBD2, 6 bases. Germline CDR1 reads SGHKS; CDR2 reads YYEKEE (reference sequence). V shed 6 bases and J shed 5 bases, with 16 bases lying between them. The CDR3 runs 14 residues. The CDR3 DNA reads as TGTGCCAGCATAAAAAATATGGGAGGAGATACGCAGTATTTT. This codes for CASIKNMGGDTQYF.

This sequence joins TRBV5-6 and TRBJ2-7; TRBD2 is a possible D gene (6 bases). The germline V and J ends were trimmed by 2 bases and 3 bases, with 12 bases remaining between them. This CDR3 has 14 residues. From germline, CDR1 is SGHDT and CDR2 YYEEEE. CDR3 bases: TGTGCCAGCAGCTTCGCGGGAACACTCTACGAGCAGTACGTC. The encoded protein is CASSFAGTLYEQYV.

V usage is TRBV20-1 and J usage is TRBJ2-1; 16 bases are shared with TRBD2. This CDR3 has 18 residues. Trimming removed 2 bases from V and 6 bases from J; junction bases left unmatched: 10. CDR1 is DFQATT and CDR2 is SNEGSKA in the germline V gene (reference sequence). CDR3 bases: TGCAGTGCTAGACGTGGGGGACTAGCGGGAGGGTTAGCCAATGAGCAGTTCTTC. This codes for CSARRGGLAGGLANEQFF.

The J gene is TRBJ2-2, the V gene TRBV18, with 7 bases identical to TRBD1. Germline trimming cut 3 bases from V and 3 bases from J; bases unmatched to any gene: 4. Germline assignment: CDR1 KGHSH and CDR2 LQKENI. The CDR3 covers 15 residues. The CDR3: CASSPWQGDTGELFF. In nucleotides, the CDR3 is TGTGCCAGCTCACCGTGGCAGGGGGACACCGGGGAGCTGTTTTTT.

At least ten counts were recorded for this clonotype. The chain recombines TRBV5-1 with TRBJ1-5; unclear D gene. The ends were cut back, 0 bases at V and 5 bases at J, with 6 bases in the middle. Germline V gene sequence: CDR1 SGHRS, CDR2 YFSETQ. The length of the CDR3 is 13 residues. The CDR3, as DNA: TGCGCCAGCAGCTTGGAAAAGGATCAGCCCCAGCATTTT. Protein sequence: CASSLEKDQPQHF.

The rearrangement joins TRBV20-1 to TRBJ2-3; 11 bases map to TRBD2. Germline V gene lookup returns CDR1 DFQATT and CDR2 SNEGSKA (reference sequence). The CDR3 totals 15 residues. Unmatched junction bases numbered 7, after V lost 4 bases and J lost 4 bases. The CDR3 DNA is TGCAGTGCTAATAAACTAGCGGGAGTTTCAGATACGCAGTATTTT. Translation: CSANKLAGVSDTQYF.